The clone carrying this T cell receptor (beta chain) was seen at least ten times. Its antigen is currently unknown. The sample originates from a study of spatial heterogeneity in lung cancer. The time point was: blood at routine non-recurrence follow-up after resection. The input material, whole RNA from tumor, nontumor lung or frozen PBMC, was sequenced unsorted. Overall study findings and caveats: More often at tumor resection than at routine follow-up, ubiquitous expanded tumor TCRs were detected in the blood.

The V end was cut by 7 bases, the J end by 2 bases, with 5 bases between. The CDR3 consists of 10 residues. Germline V CDR1 and CDR2: SQVTM, ANQGSEA. MiXCR, applied by TCRdb to the 5' RACE reads, yields one record per CDR3 protein. The table has 43,000 or so distinct CDR3 sequences, approximately 10% seen once; the top ten hold over 30%. V and J are TRBV29-1 and TRBJ2-5, with no clear D. This clonotype was sampled from a male donor with early-stage non-small cell lung cancer. This sample comprised PBMCs, obtained at follow-up. The CDR3 DNA is TGCAGCGCCAAACAAGAGACCCAGTACTTC. Translated, it gives CSAKQETQYF.